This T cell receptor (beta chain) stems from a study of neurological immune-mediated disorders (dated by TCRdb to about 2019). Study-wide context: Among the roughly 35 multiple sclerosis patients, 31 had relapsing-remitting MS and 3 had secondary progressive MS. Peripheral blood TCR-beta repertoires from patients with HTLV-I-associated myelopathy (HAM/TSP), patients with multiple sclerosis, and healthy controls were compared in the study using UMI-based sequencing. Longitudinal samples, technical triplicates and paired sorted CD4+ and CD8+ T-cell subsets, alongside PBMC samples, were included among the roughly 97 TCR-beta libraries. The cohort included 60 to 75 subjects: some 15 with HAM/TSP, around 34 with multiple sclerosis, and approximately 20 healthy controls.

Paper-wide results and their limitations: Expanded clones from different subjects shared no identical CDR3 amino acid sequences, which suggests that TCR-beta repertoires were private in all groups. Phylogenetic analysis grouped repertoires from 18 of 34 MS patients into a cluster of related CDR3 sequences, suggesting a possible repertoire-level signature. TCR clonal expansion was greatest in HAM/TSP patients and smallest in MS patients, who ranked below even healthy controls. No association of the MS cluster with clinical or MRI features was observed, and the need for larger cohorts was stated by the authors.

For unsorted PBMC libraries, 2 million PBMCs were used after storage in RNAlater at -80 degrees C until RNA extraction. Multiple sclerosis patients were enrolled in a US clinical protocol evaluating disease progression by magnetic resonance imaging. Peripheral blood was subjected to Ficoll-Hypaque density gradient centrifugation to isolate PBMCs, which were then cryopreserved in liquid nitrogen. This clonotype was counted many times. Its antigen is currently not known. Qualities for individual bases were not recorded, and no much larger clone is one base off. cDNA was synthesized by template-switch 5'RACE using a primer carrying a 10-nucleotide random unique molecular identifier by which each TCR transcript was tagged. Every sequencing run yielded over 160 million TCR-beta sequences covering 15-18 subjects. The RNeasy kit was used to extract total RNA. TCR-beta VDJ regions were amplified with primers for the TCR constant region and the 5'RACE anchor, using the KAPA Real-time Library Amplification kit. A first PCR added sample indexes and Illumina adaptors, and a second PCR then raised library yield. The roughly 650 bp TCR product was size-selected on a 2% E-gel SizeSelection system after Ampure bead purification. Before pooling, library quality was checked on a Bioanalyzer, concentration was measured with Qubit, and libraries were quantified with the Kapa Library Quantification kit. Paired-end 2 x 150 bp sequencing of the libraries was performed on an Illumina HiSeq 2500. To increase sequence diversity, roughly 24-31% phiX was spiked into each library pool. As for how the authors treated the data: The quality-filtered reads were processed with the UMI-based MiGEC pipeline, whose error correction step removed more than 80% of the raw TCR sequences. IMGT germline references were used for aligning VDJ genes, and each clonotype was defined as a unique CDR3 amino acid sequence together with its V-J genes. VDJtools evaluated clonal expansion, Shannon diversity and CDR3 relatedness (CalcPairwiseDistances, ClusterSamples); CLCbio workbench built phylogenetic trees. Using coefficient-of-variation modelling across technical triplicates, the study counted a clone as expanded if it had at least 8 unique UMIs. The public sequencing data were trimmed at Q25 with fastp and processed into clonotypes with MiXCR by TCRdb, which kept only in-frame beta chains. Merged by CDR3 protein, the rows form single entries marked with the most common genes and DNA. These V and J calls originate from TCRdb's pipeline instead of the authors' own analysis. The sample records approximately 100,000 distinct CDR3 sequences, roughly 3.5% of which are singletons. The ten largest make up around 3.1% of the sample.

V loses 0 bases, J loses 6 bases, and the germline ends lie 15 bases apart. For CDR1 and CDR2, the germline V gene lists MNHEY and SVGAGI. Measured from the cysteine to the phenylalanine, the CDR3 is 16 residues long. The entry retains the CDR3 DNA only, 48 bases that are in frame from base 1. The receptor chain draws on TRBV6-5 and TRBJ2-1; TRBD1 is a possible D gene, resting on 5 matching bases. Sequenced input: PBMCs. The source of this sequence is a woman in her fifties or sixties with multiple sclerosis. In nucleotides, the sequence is TGTGCCAGCAGTTACTCGAGTACAGGTGGCGGCAATGAGCAGTTCTTC. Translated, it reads CASSYSSTGGGNEQFF.